A selection of T cell receptor beta chains follows, all from one sample in a study of T cell changes during pregnancy in multiple sclerosis. The protocol was immunoSEQ multiplex PCR, while the TCRdb copy is restricted to in-frame clones and leaves out a portion. The sample yields approximately 90,000 clones, roughly 92% seen once. The sequences come from peripheral blood, collected in the first trimester of pregnancy. The receptor set was obtained from a female donor with multiple sclerosis, enrolled in a pregnancy study. CDR3s include the opening cysteine and the closing phenylalanine or tryptophan. The D gene is left open where the match is weak. Clone size is given for some rows only: seen once, a few or many times, or a class if the clone is expanded.

14	TRBJ2-3	TRBV19	TRBD1	NA	TGTGCCAGCAGACAGGGGGCTAATTCAGATACGCAGTATTTT	CASRQGANSDTQYF
15	TRBJ2-1	TRBV4-3	TRBD2	NA	TGCGCCAGCAGCCATCCGGGACTAGGAAACAATGAGCAGTTCTTC	CASSHPGLGNNEQFF
16	TRBJ2-7	TRBV4-2	TRBD2	NA	TGTGCCAGCAGCCCCACGACTAGCGGGAGCCCCTACGAGCAGTACTTC	CASSPTTSGSPYEQYF
17	TRBJ2-2	TRBV19	TRBD2	NA	TGTGCCAGTAGTCCCGCTAGGTTGGCGGGAGAGACCGGGGAGCTGTTTTTT	CASSPARLAGETGELFF
13	TRBJ2-5	TRBV13	TRBD2	NA	TGTGCCAGCAGCTGGGACTATCAAGAGACCCAGTACTTC	CASSWDYQETQYF
15	TRBJ1-4	TRBV18	TRBD1	NA	TGTGCCAGCTCGCCCAGACAGGGACCTAATGAAAAACTGTTTTTT	CASSPRQGPNEKLFF
14	TRBJ1-2	TRBV27	NA	NA	TGTGCCAGCAGTCCCGACAGCCTGGGTGATGGCTACACCTTC	CASSPDSLGDGYTF
15	TRBJ2-3	TRBV7-2	NA	NA	TGTGCCAGCAGCTCTTGGTCCCATAGCGGAGATACGCAGTATTTT	CASSSWSHSGDTQYF
16	TRBJ2-2	TRBV27	NA	NA	TGTGCCAGCAGTTTTACGGGACAACCGAACACCGGGGAGCTGTTTTTT	CASSFTGQPNTGELFF
14	TRBJ1-1	TRBV5-6	NA	NA	TGTGCCAGCAGCCTCTGGAGGATGAACACTGAAGCTTTCTTT	CASSLWRMNTEAFF
14	TRBJ1-4	TRBV5-6	NA	NA	TGTGCCAGCAGCCGGGGGAGACCTAATGAAAAACTGTTTTTT	CASSRGRPNEKLFF
14	TRBJ1-3	TRBV12-5	NA	few	TGTGCTAGTGGTTTGGTAGGCAGGGCGGACACCATATATTTT	CASGLVGRADTIYF
19	TRBJ1-1	TRBV7-9	TRBD1	NA	TGTGCCAGCAGCCGACTACAGGGGGCTCAGATTGGATTGAACACTGAAGCTTTCTTT	CASSRLQGAQIGLNTEAFF
15	TRBJ2-3	TRBV6-1	TRBD2	NA	TGTGCCAGCAGTGAAACTAGCGGGAGTGCAGATACGCAGTATTTT	CASSETSGSADTQYF
15	TRBJ1-4	TRBV6-5	TRBD1	NA	TGTGCCAGCAGTCTCCAGACAGGGGGTGGTGAAAAACTGTTTTTT	CASSLQTGGGEKLFF
14	TRBJ2-3	TRBV10-3	NA	NA	TGTGCCATCAGTGAGGGGCTTCGCACAGATACGCAGTATTTT	CAISEGLRTDTQYF
14	TRBJ2-1	TRBV6-5	NA	NA	TGTGCCAGCAGTTCCACCGGGACAAACAATGAGCAGTTCTTC	CASSSTGTNNEQFF
12	TRBJ1-2	TRBV27	NA	NA	TGTGCCAGCAAGCCCACAGGGCATGGCTACACCTTC	CASKPTGHGYTF
18	TRBJ1-3	TRBV7-8	NA	NA	TGTGCCAGCAGCTTGGTTATCAGTGCGCAGGGATCTGGAAACACCATATATTTT	CASSLVISAQGSGNTIYF
15	TRBJ2-3	TRBV5-1	TRBD2	once	TGCGCCAGCAGCGTGGGACTAGCGGGGGGTGATACGCAATATTTT	CASSVGLAGGDTQYF
17	TRBJ2-4	TRBV19	TRBD1	NA	TGTGCCAGTAGTACAGGGACAGGCCCCTCGGGTAAAAACATTCAGTACTTC	CASSTGTGPSGKNIQYF
17	TRBJ2-4	TRBV5-1	TRBD2	NA	TGCGCCAGCAGCCCGAGAGGACTAGCGGGGCGCGATGCCATTCAGTACTTC	CASSPRGLAGRDAIQYF
18	TRBJ2-6	TRBV9	NA	NA	TGTGCCAGCACCCCAAGGGGCGGGACCCTCTCTGGGGCCAACGTCCTGACTTTC	CASTPRGGTLSGANVLTF
15	TRBJ2-3	TRBV6-6	NA	NA	TGTGCCAGCAGTACCCCGACAGGTCGCACAGATACGCAGTATTTT	CASSTPTGRTDTQYF
17	TRBJ1-2	TRBV28	TRBD1	NA	TGTGCCAGCAGTCAGGTAGCCGGGACAGGGTATAGGTATGGCTACACCTTC	CASSQVAGTGYRYGYTF
11	TRBJ1-1	TRBV20-1	TRBD1	NA	TGCAGTGCTCTGACCGGGACAGGAGCTTTCTTT	CSALTGTGAFF
16	TRBJ2-1	TRBV4-3	TRBD2	NA	TGCGCCAGCAGCCAAGGTGCGGGGGGCCTTGACAATGAGCAGTTCTTC	CASSQGAGGLDNEQFF
12	TRBJ1-2	TRBV29-1	NA	NA	TGCAGCGTTGGGGAGACCCTCTATGGCTACACCTTC	CSVGETLYGYTF
13	TRBJ1-1	TRBV10-3	TRBD1	NA	TGTGCCATCAGTGATCCAGGGGGCCCTGAAGCTTTCTTT	CAISDPGGPEAFF
15	TRBJ2-5	TRBV18	TRBD1	NA	TGTGCCAGCTCACCAATGGACAGGACCCATTGGGCCCAGTACTTC	CASSPMDRTHWAQYF